A single count supports the clone carrying this T cell receptor (beta chain). This entry is derived from a study of blood T cell repertoires in COVID-19. For the study at large: Researchers got acute and convalescent COVID-19 samples from the United States, Italy and Spain.

Trimming removed 10 bases at V and 8 bases at J, with 18 bases between. The CDR3 is 13 amino acids. Per the germline V gene, CDR1 is MNHEY and CDR2 is SVGAGI. Data came from immunoSEQ multiplex PCR; TCRdb stores just in-frame clones and leaves some out. Of some 140,000 clones listed, around 79% are singletons. This sequence joins TRBV6-5 and TRBJ2-4; D remains ambiguous. The specimen sequenced was peripheral blood. This TCR came from a man aged 80 or over with acute or convalescent COVID-19. Here the CDR3 DNA reads TGTGCCACCCGAGAACAGTCCCGTTACATTCAGTACTTC. Translated: CATREQSRYIQYF.